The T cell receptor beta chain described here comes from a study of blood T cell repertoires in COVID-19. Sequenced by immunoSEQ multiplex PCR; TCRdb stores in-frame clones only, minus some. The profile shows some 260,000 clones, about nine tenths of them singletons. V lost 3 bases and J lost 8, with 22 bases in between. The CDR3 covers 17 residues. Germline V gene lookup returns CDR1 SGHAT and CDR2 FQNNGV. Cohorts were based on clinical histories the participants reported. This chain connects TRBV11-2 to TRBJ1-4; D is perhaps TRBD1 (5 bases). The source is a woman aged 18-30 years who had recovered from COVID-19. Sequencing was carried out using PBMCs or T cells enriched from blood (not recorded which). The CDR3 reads CASSLGRQGTKREKLFF. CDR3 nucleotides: TGTGCCAGCAGCTTGGGCCGTCAGGGAACAAAAAGAGAAAAACTGTTTTTT.